The T cell receptor (beta chain) under discussion was sequenced for a study of T cell responses to AZD1222 COVID-19 vaccine. TCRdb's copy holds only in-frame clones and misses some; the assay was immunoSEQ multiplex PCR. The sample has about 110,000 clones, over 80% seen once. Study observations and caveats: Two doses of AZD1222 preceded a rise in Spike-specific TCR breadth and depth. Mostly white British, mostly female donors; authors suggested clonal diversity may be underestimated.

Germline assignment: CDR1 WNHNN and CDR2 SYGVQD (reference sequence). The CDR3 is made up of 14 amino acids. The V gene end was trimmed by 8 bases and the J gene end by 4 bases; junction bases not matched to a gene: 10. As regards this clone: The target antigen is unknown.

J is TRBJ1-2 and V is TRBV10-1; 7 nucleotides line up with TRBD1. The sample in question was peripheral blood, obtained 28 days after the second AZD1222 dose. The source is an adult who received the AZD1222 COVID-19 vaccine. The DNA for the CDR3 is TGCGCCAGCTCGGACAGGAGGGCCCCCTATGGCTACACCTTC. Protein product: CASSDRRAPYGYTF.